This TCR beta chain was sequenced during a study of CD8 T cells in ankylosing spondylitis. Study findings and constraints: There was a TCR beta motif, made of several highly homologous variants, that appeared characteristic of ankylosing spondylitis blood. A number of the motif variants had already been described in reactive arthritis synovial fluid and blood. Peripheral blood held disease-linked clones only at relatively low frequency, and these were CD8+. The authors reported significant enrichment of disease-linked clones in matched ankylosing spondylitis synovial fluid.

Preparation of TCR beta libraries was done by quantitative 5'-RACE with molecular barcodes. TCRdb ran MiXCR on the 5' RACE reads and lists one entry per CDR3 protein. Among 500,000 to 550,000 distinct CDR3 sequences listed, 10% to 15% were seen once. V was clipped by 1 base and J by 2 bases, with 8 bases between them. This CDR3 contains 14 residues. Looked up from germline, CDR1 is LNHDA and CDR2 is SQIVND (reference sequence). The table lists this clonotype with a few counts. The antigen is unknown. Sequencing was done on a sample of blood, either unsorted or a sorted T cell fraction (not recorded which). The sequence came from a male donor with ankylosing spondylitis. The J gene is TRBJ2-5, the V gene TRBV19; a possible D gene is TRBD2 (5 bases). Here the CDR3 reads CASSIGGRQETQYF. DNA of the CDR3: TGTGCCAGTAGTATAGGCGGGCGTCAAGAGACCCAGTACTTC.